This T cell receptor (beta chain) was recorded in a study of blood T cell repertoires in COVID-19. Study details: Specimens from acute and convalescent COVID-19 originated in the United States, Italy and Spain. T cells, B-cell-depleted T cells, or PBMCs provided the cDNA or gDNA that served as material.

Germline V lookup: CDR1 GTSNPN, CDR2 SVGIG (reference sequence). V lost 4 bases to trimming and J lost 9 bases, with 19 bases between them. CDR3 length: 15 amino acids. As processed by the authors: Scientists estimated how many nucleated cells there were by amplifying reference gene primers. Assay used: immunoSEQ multiplex PCR; TCRdb lists only in-frame clones, some missing. V, J and clone size reflect that table, while D and trimming were determined from the DNA. The sample holds about 140,000 clones, approximately 80% seen once. Sequencing input: peripheral blood. This clonotype was sampled from a woman of 80 years or more with active or convalescent COVID-19. J is TRBJ1-6 and V is TRBV30, with D possibly TRBD1 on 5 matching bases. In nucleotides, the CDR3 is TGTGCCTGGACCCAACGGGGGTCTGCTCCTTCACCCCTCCACTTT. It encodes CAWTQRGSAPSPLHF.